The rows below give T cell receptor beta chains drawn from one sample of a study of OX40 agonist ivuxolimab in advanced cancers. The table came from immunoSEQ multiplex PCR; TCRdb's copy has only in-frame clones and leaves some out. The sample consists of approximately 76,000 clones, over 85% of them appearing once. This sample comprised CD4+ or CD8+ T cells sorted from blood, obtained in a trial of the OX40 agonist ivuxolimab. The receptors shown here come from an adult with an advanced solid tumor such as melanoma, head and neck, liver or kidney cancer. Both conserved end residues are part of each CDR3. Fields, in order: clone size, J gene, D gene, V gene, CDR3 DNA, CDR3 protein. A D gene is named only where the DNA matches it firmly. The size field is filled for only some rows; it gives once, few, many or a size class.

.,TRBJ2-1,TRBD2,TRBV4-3,TGCGCCAGCAGCCAAGTGCTTGCGGGAGACAATGAGCAGTTCTTC,CASSQVLAGDNEQFF
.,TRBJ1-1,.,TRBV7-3,TGTGCCAGCAGCTTAACGACGAACACTGAAGCTTTCTTT,CASSLTTNTEAFF
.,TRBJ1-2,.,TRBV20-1,TGCAGTGCTAGAGGGCCCTATGGCTACACCTTC,CSARGPYGYTF
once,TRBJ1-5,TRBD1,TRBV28,TGTGCCAGCAGGATGGACAGGTCTAGCAATCAGCCCCAGCATTTT,CASRMDRSSNQPQHF
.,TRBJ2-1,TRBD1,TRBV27,TGTGCCAGCAGTTTATATCCCGGACAGGGGGCTGAGGATGAGCAGTTCTTC,CASSLYPGQGAEDEQFF
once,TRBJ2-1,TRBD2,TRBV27,TGTGCCAGCAGTTTAATACCTGGGACTAGCGGGAAAAACCAGTTCTTC,CASSLIPGTSGKNQFF
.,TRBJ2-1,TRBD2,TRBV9,TGTGCCAGCAGCGTCTCACTAGCGGGGCTATACAATGAGCAGTTCTTC,CASSVSLAGLYNEQFF
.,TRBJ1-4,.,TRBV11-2,TGTGCCAGCAGCGCGTCGTATTCGGGCGTTGAAAAACTGTTTTTT,CASSASYSGVEKLFF
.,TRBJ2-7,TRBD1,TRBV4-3,TGCGCCAGCAGCCAAGACCGCCGGACAGGCCACTTCTCCTACGAGCAGTACTTC,CASSQDRRTGHFSYEQYF
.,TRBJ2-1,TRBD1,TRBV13,TGTGCCAGCAGCCATACCGGGACAGGGAGCTCCTACAATGAGCAGTTCTTC,CASSHTGTGSSYNEQFF
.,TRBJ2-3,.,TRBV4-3,TGCGCCAGCAGCCAAGAAAGCTTTGGACTAACTCGCACAGATACGCAGTATTTT,CASSQESFGLTRTDTQYF
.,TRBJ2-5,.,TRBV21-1,TGTGCCAGCCCCGATGGGGAGACCCAGTACTTC,CASPDGETQYF
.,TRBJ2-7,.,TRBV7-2,TGTGCCAGCAGCTTAATGTACCGGGAGAACGTAGGGGAGCAGTACTTC,CASSLMYRENVGEQYF
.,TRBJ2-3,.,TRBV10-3,TGTGCCATCGGAGCAGATACGCAGTATTTT,CAIGADTQYF
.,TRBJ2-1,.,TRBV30,TGTGCCTGGAGGAAGCGGGCGGGAACCTACAATGAGCAGTTCTTC,CAWRKRAGTYNEQFF
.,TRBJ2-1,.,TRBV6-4,TGTGCCAGCAGTGACTCCAGTTACAATGAGCAGTTCTTC,CASSDSSYNEQFF
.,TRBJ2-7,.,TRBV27,TGTGCCAGCAGTTTAGGTAGGTCAGACTCCTACGAGCAGTACTTC,CASSLGRSDSYEQYF
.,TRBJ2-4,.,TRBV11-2,TGTGCCAGCAGCTTATTCGGGTGGGACATTCAGTACTTC,CASSLFGWDIQYF
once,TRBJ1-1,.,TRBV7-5,TGTGCCAGAAGCGTTAGATTTTCGGGGGCGATTGAAGCTTTCTTT,CARSVRFSGAIEAFF
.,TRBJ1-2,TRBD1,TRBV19,TGTGCCAGTAGTATAACAACAGGGGACTATGGCTACACCTTC,CASSITTGDYGYTF
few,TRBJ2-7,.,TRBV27,TGTGCCAGCAGTTTATCGGGGACCTTCTACGAGCAGTACTTC,CASSLSGTFYEQYF
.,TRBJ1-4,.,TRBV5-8,TGTGCCAGCAGCTTGTGGGACTTTAGTGAAAAACTGTTTTTT,CASSLWDFSEKLFF
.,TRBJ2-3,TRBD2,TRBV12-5,TGTGCTAGTGGTCTAAGACTAGCGGGGCCCGATACGCAGTATTTT,CASGLRLAGPDTQYF
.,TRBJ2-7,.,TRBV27,TGTGCCAGCAGCCGCGGTAGCTCCTACGAGCAGTACTTC,CASSRGSSYEQYF
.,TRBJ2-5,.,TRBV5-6,TGTGCCAGCAGCTCCCCTAGCGAAGAGACCCAGTACTTC,CASSSPSEETQYF
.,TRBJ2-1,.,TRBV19,TGTGCCAGTAGTATGGCTCAGGGAAATGAGCAGTTCTTC,CASSMAQGNEQFF
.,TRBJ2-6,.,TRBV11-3,TGTGCCAGCAGCCCACGCGCCGGGACGGAAAGCTCTGGGGCCAACGTCCTGACTTTC,CASSPRAGTESSGANVLTF
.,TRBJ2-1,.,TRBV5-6,TGTGCCAGCAGCTGGACCGGCTCTAGTGTCAATGAGCAGTTCTTC,CASSWTGSSVNEQFF
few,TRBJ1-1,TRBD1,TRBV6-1,TGTGCCAGCAGTCTTGACAGGGGGAGGACTGAAGCTTTCTTT,CASSLDRGRTEAFF
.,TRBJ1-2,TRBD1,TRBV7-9,TGTGCCAGCAGCTTAGGGACAGGGGGCGATGGCTACACCTTC,CASSLGTGGDGYTF